The rows below give T cell receptor beta chains drawn from one sample of a study of graft-versus-host responses after intestinal transplantation. Data came from immunoSEQ multiplex PCR; TCRdb stores just in-frame clones and leaves some out. The sample records approximately 22,000 clones, about half being singletons. This sample comprised alloreactive CD4+ T cells from a mixed lymphocyte reaction culture, obtained before intestinal transplant. The receptor set was obtained from a human patient who received an intestinal transplant. Each CDR3 is given with its conserved first and last residue. The D gene is left open where the match is weak. Some rows have no size entry. The others give once, few or many, or a class for an expanded clone.

V gene: TRBV11-1
D gene: TRBD1
J gene: TRBJ2-7
clone size: NA
CDR3 protein: CASSFRTGGDEQYF
CDR3 DNA: TGTGCCAGCAGCTTCCGGACAGGGGGGGACGAGCAGTACTTC

V gene: TRBV7-3
D gene: TRBD2
J gene: TRBJ2-1
clone size: NA
CDR3 protein: CASSLGLAGPGNEQFF
CDR3 DNA: TGTGCCAGCAGCTTAGGCCTAGCGGGGCCGGGTAATGAGCAGTTCTTC

V gene: TRBV19
D gene: NA
J gene: TRBJ1-4
clone size: NA
CDR3 protein: CASSKNRATNEKLFF
CDR3 DNA: TGTGCCAGTAGTAAAAACAGGGCAACTAATGAAAAACTGTTTTTT

V gene: TRBV6-5
D gene: TRBD1
J gene: TRBJ1-5
clone size: NA
CDR3 protein: CASRRTGVGQPQHF
CDR3 DNA: TGTGCCAGCAGGCGGACAGGGGTTGGTCAGCCCCAGCATTTT

V gene: TRBV5-1
D gene: NA
J gene: TRBJ1-3
clone size: NA
CDR3 protein: CASSLVGGRGNTIYF
CDR3 DNA: TGCGCCAGCAGCTTGGTGGGGGGGCGCGGAAACACCATATATTTT

V gene: TRBV5-5
D gene: NA
J gene: TRBJ2-5
clone size: NA
CDR3 protein: CASSRGDEETQYF
CDR3 DNA: TGTGCCAGCAGCCGCGGGGACGAAGAGACCCAGTACTTC

V gene: TRBV15
D gene: NA
J gene: TRBJ2-7
clone size: NA
CDR3 protein: CATSLGGGSYEQYF
CDR3 DNA: TGTGCCACCAGCCTGGGAGGGGGTTCCTACGAGCAGTACTTC

V gene: TRBV5-1
D gene: TRBD2
J gene: TRBJ2-7
clone size: NA
CDR3 protein: CASSRGGGDSYEQYF
CDR3 DNA: TGCGCCAGCAGCCGGGGTGGGGGGGACTCCTACGAGCAGTACTTC

V gene: TRBV9
D gene: NA
J gene: TRBJ2-1
clone size: medium-sized
CDR3 protein: CASSGGTGDYNEQFF
CDR3 DNA: TGTGCCAGCAGCGGTGGGACTGGGGACTACAATGAGCAGTTCTTC

V gene: TRBV4-1
D gene: NA
J gene: TRBJ1-5
clone size: NA
CDR3 protein: CASSQTIFGPQHF
CDR3 DNA: TGCGCCAGCAGCCAAACCATTTTCGGGCCCCAGCATTTT

V gene: TRBV7-9
D gene: NA
J gene: TRBJ1-2
clone size: NA
CDR3 protein: CASSLRGAVYGYTF
CDR3 DNA: TGTGCCAGCAGCTTACGTGGGGCCGTGTATGGCTACACCTTC

V gene: TRBV7-3
D gene: TRBD1
J gene: TRBJ2-3
clone size: NA
CDR3 protein: CASSLRGQGPDTQYF
CDR3 DNA: TGTGCCAGCAGCTTAAGGGGACAGGGCCCAGATACGCAGTATTTT

V gene: TRBV5-1
D gene: NA
J gene: TRBJ2-3
clone size: NA
CDR3 protein: CASSLWDIYNTQYF
CDR3 DNA: TGCGCCAGCAGCTTGTGGGACATTTACAATACGCAGTATTTT

V gene: TRBV5-1
D gene: TRBD1
J gene: TRBJ2-4
clone size: NA
CDR3 protein: CASSLNRGNIQYF
CDR3 DNA: TGCGCCAGCAGCCTGAACAGGGGAAACATTCAGTACTTC

V gene: TRBV6-5
D gene: NA
J gene: TRBJ1-1
clone size: NA
CDR3 protein: CASTPATGRNTEAFF
CDR3 DNA: TGTGCCAGCACTCCCGCCACAGGACGGAACACTGAAGCTTTCTTT